This T cell receptor (beta chain) stems from a study of vaccination effects on CD4 cells after COVID-19. Study results and limitations: In the study, convalescent patients were few, and early post-infection timepoints were absent.

Antigen-specific CD4+ T cells were expanded (with viral peptide pools) by the ViraFEST assay ahead of sequencing. Following 10 days of culture, CD4+ T cells were isolated. Each culture well received under 2.5 million PBMC. These cells were then cultured in IMDM with 9.5 to 10 IU/ml IL-2 and about 9.9 ug/ml peptides. IL-2 medium supplanted half the medium on days 3 and 7. About this clone itself: The antigen is undetermined.

Sequenced by immunoSEQ multiplex PCR; TCRdb stores in-frame clones only, minus some. Among approximately 30,000 clones listed, about 66% were seen once. This clonotype was obtained from a human donor who received a COVID-19 vaccine. The sample in question was CD4+ T cells from PBMCs cultured with HCoV-229E spike peptides, obtained before COVID-19 vaccination.

The CDR3 protein is CASSRPTGLASEQFF. The CDR3 bases are TGTGCCAGCAGCCGCCCAACGGGACTAGCGTCTGAGCAGTTCTTC. V usage is TRBV3-1 (or the pseudogene TRBV3-2) and J usage is TRBJ2-1; 10 nucleotides line up with TRBD2. The CDR3 contains 15 residues. Germline CDR1 reads LGHDT; CDR2 reads YNNKEL (reference sequence). V lost 4 bases and J lost 9; bases outside the gene matches: 9.